A single TCR beta chain is shown here with its context. This sample was included in a study of blood T cell repertoires in COVID-19. Overall study context: From the United States, Italy and Spain came samples of acute and convalescent COVID-19. PBMCs, B-cell-depleted T cells, or T cells were the source of the cDNA or gDNA that made up the material.

TCRdb keeps only in-frame clones here, not all; method: immunoSEQ multiplex PCR. The sample records around 100,000 clones, about 90% being singletons. Sequenced material: peripheral blood. The receptor was isolated from a man over 45 in a cohort sampled during active COVID-19.

The CDR3 reads CASITAGGAETEAFF. The CDR3 DNA follows: TGTGCCAGCATCACAGCGGGAGGGGCCGAAACTGAAGCTTTCTTT. This chain joins TRBV6-5 and TRBJ1-1; maybe TRBD1 (5 bases). V lost 7 bases, J lost 5 bases, and 20 bases lay in between. This CDR3 has 15 residues. Germline V gene data show CDR1 as MNHEY and CDR2 as SVGAGI.